This T cell receptor (beta chain) derives from a study of cytomegalovirus exposure and HLA in healthy donors. Germline assignment: CDR1 SGHAT and CDR2 FQNNGV. The J segment lost 3 bases and the V segment lost 3 bases, leaving 9 bases of the junction unmatched. This CDR3 is built from 16 residues. Both 60 Vbeta primers and 13 Jbeta primers went into the PCR. The assay was immunoSEQ multiplex PCR, and TCRdb's table has in-frame clones only and misses some. The sample lists fewer than 250,000 clones, 75% to 80% occurring once. Whereas donors were nominally healthy upon sampling, unrecorded immune exposures were probable.

The TCR originated in a man younger than 35 in good health and CMV-seronegative. The chain has TRBV11-2 and TRBJ2-7, with 9 bases that match TRBD1. The material sequenced was PBMCs. The CDR3 DNA sequence: TGTGCCAGCAGCTTCACCCCGGGACAGGGAGACTACGAGCAGTACTTC. Amino acids: CASSFTPGQGDYEQYF.